A single sample gave rise to the 9 T cell receptor beta chains below, sequenced in a study of shared clonotypes between healthy human individuals. Method: immunoSEQ multiplex PCR; TCRdb's copy keeps in-frame clones and lacks some. The sample records around 2,000,000 clones, approximately 95% being singletons. CD8 cells regarded as naive lacked CD45RO, were positively chosen for CCR7, and omitted terminally differentiated effector memory CD45RA+ cells. The sequenced sample consisted of naive CD8+ T cells sorted from blood. The receptors originated from a man between 18 and 29 years old in good health.

J is TRBJ1-1 and V is TRBV5-8; the D is unclear. V lost 2 bases and J lost 1, with 24 bases in between. The CDR3 consists of 19 residues. The germline V gene has CDR1 SGHTS and CDR2 YDEGEE. CDR3 region: CASSFSQAVSGTWNTEAFF. DNA for the CDR3: TGTGCCAGCAGCTTTTCTCAGGCCGTTAGTGGTACTTGGAACACTGAAGCTTTCTTT.

This chain joins TRBV19 and TRBJ1-5, with D possibly matching TRBD1 (5 bases). Between the trimmed V and J ends, which lost 0 bases and 6 bases, there was a span of 15 bases. Germline CDR1 is LNHDA and CDR2 is SQIVND (reference sequence). The CDR3 sequence is 16 residues long. The CDR3 region has the DNA TGTGCCAGTAGTATAGATCGGGGGGAAGGTGGTCAGCCCCAGCATTTT. Translation: CASSIDRGEGGQPQHF. The complete variable domain, with remaining parts taken from reference TRBV19 and TRBJ1-5, reads DGGITQSPKYLFRKEGQNVTLSCEQNLNHDAMYWYRQDPGQGLRLIYYSQIVNDFQKGDIAEGYSVSREKKESFPLTVTSAQKNPTAFYLCASSIDRGEGGQPQHFGDGTRLSIL.

This sequence joins TRBV6-5 and TRBJ1-2; D remains unclear. The CDR3 length is 13 residues. Trimming stripped 6 bases from V and 4 bases from J, with 12 bases between. Germline CDR1 is MNHEY and CDR2 is SVGAGI. The CDR3 loop reads CASSLSHSYGYTF. Here the CDR3 DNA reads TGTGCCAGCAGCCTCTCCCATAGCTATGGCTACACCTTC.

The chain links TRBV2 to TRBJ2-5; D uncertain. The end of the DNA aligns better with TRBJ2-7, so the J call may be wrong. Germline values: CDR1 SNHLY, CDR2 FYNNEI. The CDR3 sequence is 12 residues long. CDR3 DNA: TGTGCCAGCAGTGTTTTAGGGCCCGAGCAGTACTTC. Translating gives CASSVLGPEQYF.

V gene TRBV6-5 combines with J gene TRBJ1-3; no reliable D call. Germline CDR1 and CDR2: MNHEY and SVGAGI. V was clipped by 0 bases and J by 0 bases, with 9 bases between them. The CDR3 sequence is 16 residues long. This chain's CDR3 is CASSYSESDSGNTIYF. In DNA, the CDR3 is TGTGCCAGCAGTTACTCTGAGTCAGACTCTGGAAACACCATATATTTT.

The rearrangement links TRBV30 to TRBJ1-1; a possible D gene is TRBD1 (6 bases). This CDR3 comprises 16 residues. CDR1 and CDR2 (germline): GTSNPN, SVGIG (reference sequence). V gave up 1 base and J gave up 1 base, with 16 bases separating them. Here the CDR3 reads CAWSADSVTQNTEAFF. The CDR3 nucleotides are TGTGCCTGGAGTGCGGACAGCGTGACCCAGAACACTGAAGCTTTCTTT.

This clone is a singleton in its sample. One base away lies a much larger clone, so this may be a sequencing read error. This sample includes further DNA sequences coding for the same CDR3. The chain employs TRBV13 and TRBJ2-7; 7 nucleotides agree with TRBD1. CDR3 length equals 13 residues. Germline V gene data show CDR1 as PRHDT and CDR2 as FYEKMQ (reference sequence). Losses at the gene ends were 3 bases for V and 1 base for J; bases not matched to a gene: 0. The CDR3 DNA reads TGTGCCAGCAGCTTGACAGGGTCCTACGAGCAGTACTTC. It codes for CASSLTGSYEQYF.

V gene TRBV7-9 combines with J gene TRBJ2-3, with 10 nucleotides matching TRBD2. This CDR3 spans 16 amino acids. V lost 5 bases and J lost 4; bases outside the gene matches: 9. Looked up from germline, CDR1 is SEHNR and CDR2 is FQNEAQ (reference sequence). CDR3 region: CASSTPLAGAPDTQYF. The CDR3 DNA is TGTGCCAGCAGCACCCCTCTAGCGGGAGCCCCAGATACGCAGTATTTT.

The chain carries TRBV29-1 and TRBJ2-7; D is undetermined. The CDR3 extends over 13 amino acids. V was clipped by 8 bases and J by 6 bases, with 20 bases between them. CDR1 and CDR2 (germline): SQVTM, ANQGSEA. Here the CDR3 DNA reads TGCAGCACCACCGGGCCATCAAGCAGCGAGCAGTACTTC. Translated, it gives CSTTGPSSSEQYF.